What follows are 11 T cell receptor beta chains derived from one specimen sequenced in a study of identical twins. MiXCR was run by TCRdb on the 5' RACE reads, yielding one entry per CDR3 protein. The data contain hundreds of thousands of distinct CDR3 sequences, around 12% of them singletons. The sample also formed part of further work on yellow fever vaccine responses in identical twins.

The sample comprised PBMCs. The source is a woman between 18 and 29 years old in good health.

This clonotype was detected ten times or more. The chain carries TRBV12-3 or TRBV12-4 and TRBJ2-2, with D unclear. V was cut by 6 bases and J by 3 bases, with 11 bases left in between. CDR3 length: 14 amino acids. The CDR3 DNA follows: TGTGCCAGCAGCCCCGGCGATTACACCGGGGAGCTGTTTTTT. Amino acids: CASSPGDYTGELFF.

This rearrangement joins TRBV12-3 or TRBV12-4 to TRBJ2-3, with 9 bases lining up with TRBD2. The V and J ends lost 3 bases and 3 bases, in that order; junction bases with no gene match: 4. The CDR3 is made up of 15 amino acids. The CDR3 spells CASSLSSGRTDTQYF. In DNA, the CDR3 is TGTGCCAGCAGTTTGAGTAGCGGGAGAACAGATACGCAGTATTTT.

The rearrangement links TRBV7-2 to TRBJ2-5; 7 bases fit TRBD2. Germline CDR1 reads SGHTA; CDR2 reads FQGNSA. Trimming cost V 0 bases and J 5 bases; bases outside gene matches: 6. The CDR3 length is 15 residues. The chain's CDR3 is CASSLARERRETQYF. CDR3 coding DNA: TGTGCCAGCAGCTTAGCGCGGGAGAGGCGGGAGACCCAGTACTTC.

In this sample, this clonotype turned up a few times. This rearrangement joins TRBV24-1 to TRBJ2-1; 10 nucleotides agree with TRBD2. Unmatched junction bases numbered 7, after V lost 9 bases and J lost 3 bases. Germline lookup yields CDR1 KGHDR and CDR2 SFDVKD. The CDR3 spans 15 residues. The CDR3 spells CATGTSVGLYNEQFF. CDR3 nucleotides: TGTGCCACCGGGACTAGCGTAGGGCTCTACAATGAGCAGTTCTTC.

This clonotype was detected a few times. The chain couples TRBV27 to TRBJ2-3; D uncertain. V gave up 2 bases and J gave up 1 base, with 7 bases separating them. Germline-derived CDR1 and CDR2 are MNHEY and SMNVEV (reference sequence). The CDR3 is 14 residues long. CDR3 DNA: TGTGCCAGCAGTTTAGTCTGGGGCACAGATACGCAGTATTTT. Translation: CASSLVWGTDTQYF.

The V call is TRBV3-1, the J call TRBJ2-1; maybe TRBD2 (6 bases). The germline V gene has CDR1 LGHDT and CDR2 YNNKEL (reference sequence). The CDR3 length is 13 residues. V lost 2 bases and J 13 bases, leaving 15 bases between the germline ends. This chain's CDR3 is CASSQRQSGSQFF. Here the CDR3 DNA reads TGTGCCAGCAGCCAAAGACAAAGCGGGTCACAGTTCTTC.

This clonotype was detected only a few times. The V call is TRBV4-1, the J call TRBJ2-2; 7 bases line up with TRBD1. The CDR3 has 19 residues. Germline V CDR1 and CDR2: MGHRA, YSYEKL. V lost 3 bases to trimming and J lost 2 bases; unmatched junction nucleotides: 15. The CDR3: CASSHRDSSSSRNTGELFF. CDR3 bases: TGCGCCAGCAGCCACCGGGACAGTTCGTCCTCCCGAAACACCGGGGAGCTGTTTTTT.

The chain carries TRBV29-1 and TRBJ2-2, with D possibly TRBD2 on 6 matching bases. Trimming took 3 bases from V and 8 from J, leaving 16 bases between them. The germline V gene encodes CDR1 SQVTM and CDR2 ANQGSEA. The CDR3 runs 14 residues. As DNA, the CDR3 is TGCAGCGTTGAGAGTCAGGGAGGATTTGGGGAGCTGTTTTTT. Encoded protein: CSVESQGGFGELFF.

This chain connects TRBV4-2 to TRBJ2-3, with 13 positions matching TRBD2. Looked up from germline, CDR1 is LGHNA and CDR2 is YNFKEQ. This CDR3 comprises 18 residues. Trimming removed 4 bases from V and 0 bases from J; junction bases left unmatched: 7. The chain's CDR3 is CASSPLGLAGVSTDTQYF. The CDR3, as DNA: TGTGCCAGCAGCCCCCTCGGACTAGCGGGGGTTAGCACAGATACGCAGTATTTT.

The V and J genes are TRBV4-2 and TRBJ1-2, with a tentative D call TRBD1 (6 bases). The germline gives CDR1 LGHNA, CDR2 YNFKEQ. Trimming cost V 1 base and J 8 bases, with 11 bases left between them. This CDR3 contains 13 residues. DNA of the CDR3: TGTGCCAGCAGCCAAGGGGGGGCCTGGGGCTACACCTTC. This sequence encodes CASSQGGAWGYTF.

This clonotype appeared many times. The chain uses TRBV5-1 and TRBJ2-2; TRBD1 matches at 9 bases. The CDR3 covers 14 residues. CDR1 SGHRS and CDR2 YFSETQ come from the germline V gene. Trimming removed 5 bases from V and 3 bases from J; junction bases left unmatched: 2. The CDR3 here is CASRTGGDTGELFF. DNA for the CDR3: TGCGCCAGCAGGACAGGGGGAGACACCGGGGAGCTGTTTTTT.